The clone carrying this T cell receptor (beta chain) was counted ten times or more. Its antigen is currently unknown. The data originate from a study of T cells after yellow fever vaccination. At the level of the study: Researchers used SMART-Seq v4 Ultra Low Input to prepare fractions that had low cell numbers.

TCR cDNA, made by 5'RACE template switching, carried an added universal primer site and UMIs. TCRdb processed the 5' RACE reads anew with MiXCR; each CDR3 protein has one entry. The profile covers some 110,000 distinct CDR3 sequences, with roughly 8.9% appearing a single time and 25% taken by the ten largest. Per germline, CDR1 MNHEY and CDR2 SMNVEV (reference sequence). This CDR3 has 15 amino acids. V lost 3 bases to trimming and J lost 4 bases, with 15 bases between them. Study-wide points: Peaking faster, on day 5 versus 15, the secondary response was nonetheless weaker. Clonotypes found in both CD4 and CD8 compartments made up a small share.

The source material was CD8+ T cells sorted from PBMCs, sampled 45 days after the yellow fever booster vaccination. This TCR derives from a man aged 25 to 40 who received the YFV17D yellow fever vaccine. The chain has TRBV27 and TRBJ1-1; TRBD1 might be the D (6 bases). The CDR3 DNA sequence: TGTGCCAGCAGTTTCCTCGGGACATACACCACTGAAGCTTTCTTT. This encodes CASSFLGTYTTEAFF.